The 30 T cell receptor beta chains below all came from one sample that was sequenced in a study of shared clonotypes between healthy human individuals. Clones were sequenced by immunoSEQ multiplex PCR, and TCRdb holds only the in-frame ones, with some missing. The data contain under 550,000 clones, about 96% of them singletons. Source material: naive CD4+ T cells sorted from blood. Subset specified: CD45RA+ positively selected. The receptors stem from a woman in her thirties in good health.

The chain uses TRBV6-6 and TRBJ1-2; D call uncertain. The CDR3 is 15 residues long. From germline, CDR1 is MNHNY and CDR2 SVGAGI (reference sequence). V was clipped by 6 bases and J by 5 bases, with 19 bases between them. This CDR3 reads CASSPAPGVKYGYTF. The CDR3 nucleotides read TGTGCCAGCAGCCCAGCCCCCGGGGTAAAGTATGGCTACACCTTC.

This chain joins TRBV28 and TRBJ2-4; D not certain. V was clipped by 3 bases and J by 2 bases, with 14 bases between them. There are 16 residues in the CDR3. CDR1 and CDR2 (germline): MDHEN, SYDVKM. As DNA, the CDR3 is TGTGCCAGCAGTTTCCGGCAGCACCTAACCAAAAACATTCAGTACTTC. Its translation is CASSFRQHLTKNIQYF.

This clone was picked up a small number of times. In DNA, the CDR3 is TGTGCCAGCAGCGTCGGGACTAGCGAGTACAATGAGCAGTTCTTC. It yields the protein CASSVGTSEYNEQFF. J is TRBJ2-1 and V is TRBV7-3, with TRBD2 identical over 10 bases. The CDR3 spans 15 residues. V was pared by 5 bases and J by 4 bases, with 5 bases of the junction left unmatched. Germline V lookup: CDR1 SGHTA, CDR2 FQGTGA.

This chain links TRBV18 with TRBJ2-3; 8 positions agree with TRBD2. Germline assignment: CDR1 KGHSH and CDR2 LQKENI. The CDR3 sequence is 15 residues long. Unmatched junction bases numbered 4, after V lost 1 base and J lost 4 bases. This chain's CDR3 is CASSPQETSADTQYF. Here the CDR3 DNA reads TGTGCCAGCTCACCACAAGAGACTAGCGCAGATACGCAGTATTTT.

As DNA, the CDR3 is TGTGCCAGCAGCCCCGCAACCGGGGAGCTGTTTTTT. Translated, it gives CASSPATGELFF. This chain uses TRBV7-3 with TRBJ2-2, with no clear D. V lost 5 bases and J 5 bases, leaving 6 bases between the germline ends. Germline V gene data show CDR1 as SGHTA and CDR2 as FQGTGA. CDR3 length: 12 residues. Supplemented by reference TRBV7-3 and TRBJ2-2, the full variable domain reads GAGVSQTPSNKVTEKGKYVELRCDPISGHTALYWYRQSLGQGPEFLIYFQGTGAADDSGLPNDRFFAVRPEGSVSTLKIQRTERGDSAVYLCASSPATGELFFGEGSRLTVL.

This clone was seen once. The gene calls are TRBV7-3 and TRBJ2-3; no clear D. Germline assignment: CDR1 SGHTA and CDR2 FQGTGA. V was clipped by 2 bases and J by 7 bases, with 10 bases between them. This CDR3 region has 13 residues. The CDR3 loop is CASSLSGGNTQYF. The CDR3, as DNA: TGTGCCAGCAGCTTATCGGGTGGGAATACGCAGTATTTT.

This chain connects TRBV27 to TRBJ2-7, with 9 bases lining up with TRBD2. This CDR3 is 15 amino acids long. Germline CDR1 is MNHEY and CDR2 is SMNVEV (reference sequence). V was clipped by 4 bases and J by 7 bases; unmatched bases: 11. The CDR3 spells CASSSPGTSYGEQYF. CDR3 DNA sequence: TGTGCCAGCAGTTCACCCGGGACTAGCTATGGGGAGCAGTACTTC.

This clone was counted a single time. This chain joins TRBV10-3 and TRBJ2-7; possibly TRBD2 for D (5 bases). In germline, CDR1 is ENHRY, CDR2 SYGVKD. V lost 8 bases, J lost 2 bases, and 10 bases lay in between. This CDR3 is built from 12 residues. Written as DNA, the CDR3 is TGTGCCATCCGGGCGGGCCCCTACGAGCAGTACTTC. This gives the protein CAIRAGPYEQYF.

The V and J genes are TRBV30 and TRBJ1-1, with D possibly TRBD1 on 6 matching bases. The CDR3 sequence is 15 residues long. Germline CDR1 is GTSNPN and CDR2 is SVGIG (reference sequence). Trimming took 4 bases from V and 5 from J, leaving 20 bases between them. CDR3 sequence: CAWILGGRGYTEAFF. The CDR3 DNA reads TGTGCCTGGATCCTGGGGGGCCGGGGGTATACTGAAGCTTTCTTT.

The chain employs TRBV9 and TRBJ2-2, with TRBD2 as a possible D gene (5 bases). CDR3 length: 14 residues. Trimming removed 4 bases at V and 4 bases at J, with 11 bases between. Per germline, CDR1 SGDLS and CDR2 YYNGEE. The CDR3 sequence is CASSPTSLTGELFF. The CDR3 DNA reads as TGTGCCAGCAGCCCCACTAGTCTCACCGGGGAGCTGTTTTTT.

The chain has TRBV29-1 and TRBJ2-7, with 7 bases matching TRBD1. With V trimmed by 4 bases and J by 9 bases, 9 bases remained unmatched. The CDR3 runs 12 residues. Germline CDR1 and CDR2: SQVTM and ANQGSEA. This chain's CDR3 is CSVVDRTSRQYF. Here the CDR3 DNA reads TGCAGCGTTGTGGACAGGACCTCTCGGCAGTACTTC.

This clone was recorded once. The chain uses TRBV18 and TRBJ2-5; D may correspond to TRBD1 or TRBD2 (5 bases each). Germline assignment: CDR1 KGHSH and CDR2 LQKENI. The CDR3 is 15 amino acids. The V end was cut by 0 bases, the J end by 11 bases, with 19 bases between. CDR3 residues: CASSPPRPGNWEQYF. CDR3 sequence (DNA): TGTGCCAGCTCACCACCTCGGCCAGGGAATTGGGAGCAGTACTTC.

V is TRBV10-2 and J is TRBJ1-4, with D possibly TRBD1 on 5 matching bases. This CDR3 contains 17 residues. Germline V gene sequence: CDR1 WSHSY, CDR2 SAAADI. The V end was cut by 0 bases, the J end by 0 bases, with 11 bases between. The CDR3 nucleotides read TGCGCCAGCAGTGAGTCGAGGGACTCCTCAACTAATGAAAAACTGTTTTTT. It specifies CASSESRDSSTNEKLFF.

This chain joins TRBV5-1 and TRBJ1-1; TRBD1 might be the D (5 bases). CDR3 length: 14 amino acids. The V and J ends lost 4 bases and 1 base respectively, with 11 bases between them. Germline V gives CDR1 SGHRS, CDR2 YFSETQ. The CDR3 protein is CASSTGPTNTEAFF. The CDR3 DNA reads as TGCGCCAGCAGCACGGGACCGACGAACACTGAAGCTTTCTTT.

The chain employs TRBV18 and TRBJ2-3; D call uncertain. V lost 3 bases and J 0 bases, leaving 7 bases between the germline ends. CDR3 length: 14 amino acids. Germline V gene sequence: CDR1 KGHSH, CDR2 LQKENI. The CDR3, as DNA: TGTGCCAGCTCACCTGATCGGAGCACAGATACGCAGTATTTT. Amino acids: CASSPDRSTDTQYF.

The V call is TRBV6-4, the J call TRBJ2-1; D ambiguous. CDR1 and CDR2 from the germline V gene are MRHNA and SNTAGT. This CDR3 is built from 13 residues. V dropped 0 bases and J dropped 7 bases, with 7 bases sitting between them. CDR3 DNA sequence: TGTGCCAGCAGTGACTCGAATACGAATGAGCAGTTCTTC. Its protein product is CASSDSNTNEQFF.

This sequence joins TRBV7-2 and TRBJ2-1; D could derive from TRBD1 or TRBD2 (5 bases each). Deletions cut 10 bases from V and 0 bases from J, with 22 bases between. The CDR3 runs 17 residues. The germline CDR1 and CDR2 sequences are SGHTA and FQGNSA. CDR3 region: CATHPTPGPDSYNEQFF. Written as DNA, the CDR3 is TGTGCCACTCACCCCACTCCGGGACCTGACTCCTACAATGAGCAGTTCTTC.

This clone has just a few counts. CDR3 in amino acids: CASSGGYGYTF. CDR3 nucleotides: TGCGCCAGCAGTGGCGGGTATGGCTACACCTTC. The chain employs TRBV10-1 and TRBJ1-2; D call uncertain. Germline CDR1 reads WNHNN; CDR2 reads SYGVQD (reference sequence). Trimming left V 4 bases short and J 5 bases short, with 5 bases between. This CDR3 has 11 residues.

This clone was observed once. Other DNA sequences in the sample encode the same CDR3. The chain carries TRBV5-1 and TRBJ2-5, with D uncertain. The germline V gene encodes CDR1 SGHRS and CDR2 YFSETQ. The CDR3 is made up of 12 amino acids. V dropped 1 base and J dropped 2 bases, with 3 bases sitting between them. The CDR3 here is CASSLSQETQYF. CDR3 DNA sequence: TGCGCCAGCAGCTTGAGTCAAGAGACCCAGTACTTC. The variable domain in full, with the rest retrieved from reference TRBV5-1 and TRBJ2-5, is KAGVTQTPRYLIKTRGQQVTLSCSPISGHRSVSWYQQTPGQGLQFLFEYFSETQRNKGNFPGRFSGRQFSNSRSEMNVSTLELGDSALYLCASSLSQETQYFGPGTRLLVL.

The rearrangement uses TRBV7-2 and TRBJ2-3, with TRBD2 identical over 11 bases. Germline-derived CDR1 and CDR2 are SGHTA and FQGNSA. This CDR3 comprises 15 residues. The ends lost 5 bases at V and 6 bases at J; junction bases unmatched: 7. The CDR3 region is CASSVTSGAPDTQYF. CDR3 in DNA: TGTGCCAGCAGCGTGACTAGCGGGGCCCCTGATACGCAGTATTTT.

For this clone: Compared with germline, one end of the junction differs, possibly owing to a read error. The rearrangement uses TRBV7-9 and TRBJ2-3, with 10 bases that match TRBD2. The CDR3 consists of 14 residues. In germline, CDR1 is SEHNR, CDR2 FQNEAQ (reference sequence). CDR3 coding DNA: TGTGCCAGCAGATTAGCGGGAGGTACAGATACGCAGTATTTT. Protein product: CASRLAGGTDTQYF.

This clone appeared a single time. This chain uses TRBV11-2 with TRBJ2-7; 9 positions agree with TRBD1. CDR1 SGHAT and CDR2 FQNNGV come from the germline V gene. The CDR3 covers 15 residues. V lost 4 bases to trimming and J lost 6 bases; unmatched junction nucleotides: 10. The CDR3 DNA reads TGTGCCAGCAGCTCGACCACAGGGGGCCAGGGCGAGCAGTACTTC. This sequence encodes CASSSTTGGQGEQYF.

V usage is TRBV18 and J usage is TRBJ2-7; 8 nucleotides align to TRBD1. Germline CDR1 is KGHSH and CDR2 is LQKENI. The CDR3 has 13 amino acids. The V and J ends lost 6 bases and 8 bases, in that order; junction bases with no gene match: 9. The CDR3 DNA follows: TGTGCCAGCTCTACCGGGACAGGAGGCCAGCAGTACTTC. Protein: CASSTGTGGQQYF.

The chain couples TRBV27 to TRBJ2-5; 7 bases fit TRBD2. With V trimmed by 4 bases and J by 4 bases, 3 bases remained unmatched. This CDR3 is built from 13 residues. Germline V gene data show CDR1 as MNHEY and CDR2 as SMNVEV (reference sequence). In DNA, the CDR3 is TGTGCCAGCAGTTATGCGGGAGCAGAGACCCAGTACTTC. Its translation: CASSYAGAETQYF.

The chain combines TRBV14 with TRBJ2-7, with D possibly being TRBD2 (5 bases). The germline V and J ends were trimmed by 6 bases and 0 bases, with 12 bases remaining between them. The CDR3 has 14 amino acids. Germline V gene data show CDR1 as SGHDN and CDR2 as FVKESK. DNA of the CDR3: TGTGCCAGCAGTTTGCGGGCGCCCTCCTACGAGCAGTACTTC. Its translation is CASSLRAPSYEQYF. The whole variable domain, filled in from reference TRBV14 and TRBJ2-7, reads EAGVTQFPSHSVIEKGQTVTLRCDPISGHDNLYWYRRVMGKEIKFLLHFVKESKQDESGMPNNRFLAERTGGTYSTLKVQPAELEDSGVYFCASSLRAPSYEQYFGPGTRLTVT.

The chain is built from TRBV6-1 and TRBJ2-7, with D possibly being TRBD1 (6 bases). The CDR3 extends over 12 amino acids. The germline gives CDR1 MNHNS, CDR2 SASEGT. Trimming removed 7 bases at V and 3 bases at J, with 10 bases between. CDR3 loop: CASNREFYEQYF. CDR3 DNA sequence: TGTGCCAGCAACAGGGAATTCTACGAGCAGTACTTC.

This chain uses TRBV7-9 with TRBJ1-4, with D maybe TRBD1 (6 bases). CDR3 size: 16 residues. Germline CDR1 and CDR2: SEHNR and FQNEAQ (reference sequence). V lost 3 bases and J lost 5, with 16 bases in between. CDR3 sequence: CASSFPPGHGNEKLFF. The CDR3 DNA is TGTGCCAGCAGCTTCCCACCGGGACACGGCAATGAAAAACTGTTTTTT.

CDR3 in amino acids: CASSLGGPNEKLFF. The CDR3 bases are TGTGCCAGCAGCTTGGGGGGTCCTAATGAAAAACTGTTTTTT. The gene calls are TRBV5-5 and TRBJ1-4; D is uncertain. Germline loops: CDR1 SGHKS, CDR2 YYEKEE (reference sequence). The ends were cut back, 0 bases at V and 3 bases at J, with 6 bases in the middle. The CDR3 totals 14 residues.

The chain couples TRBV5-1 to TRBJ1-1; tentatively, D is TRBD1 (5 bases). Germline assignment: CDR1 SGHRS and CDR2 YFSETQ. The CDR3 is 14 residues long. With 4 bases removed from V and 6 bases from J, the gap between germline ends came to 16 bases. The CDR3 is CASSGARGTSEAFF. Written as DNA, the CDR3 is TGCGCCAGCAGCGGGGCTAGGGGTACCTCTGAAGCTTTCTTT.

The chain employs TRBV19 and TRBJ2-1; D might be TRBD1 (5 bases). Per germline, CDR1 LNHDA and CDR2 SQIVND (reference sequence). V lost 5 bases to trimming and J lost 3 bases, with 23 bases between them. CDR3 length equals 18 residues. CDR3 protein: CASSAPVTDMVLYNEQFF. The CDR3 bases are TGTGCCAGTAGTGCCCCAGTTACGGACATGGTTCTCTACAATGAGCAGTTCTTC.